The 24 T cell receptor beta chains listed next were all sequenced from one sample in a study of shared clonotypes between healthy human individuals. Positively selected for CCR7, the CD45RO-negative cells used as naive CD8 cells excluded terminally differentiated effector memory CD45RA+ cells. Data came from immunoSEQ multiplex PCR; TCRdb stores just in-frame clones and leaves some out. The repertoire holds millions of clones, roughly 95% seen once, with roughly 1% in the top ten. Material: naive CD8+ T cells sorted from blood. The receptors were sampled from a man in his late teens or twenties in good health.

The V and J genes are TRBV29-1 and TRBJ2-1; no definite D call. Germline assignment: CDR1 SQVTM and CDR2 ANQGSEA. The CDR3 runs to 12 residues. Trimming removed 5 bases at V and 10 bases at J, with 15 bases between. The CDR3 DNA reads as TGCAGCGTTTCGTTAAGCCCCGGGGAGCAGTTCTTC. This encodes CSVSLSPGEQFF.

The V and J genes are TRBV6-4 and TRBJ2-7, with D possibly TRBD2 on 6 matching bases. Germline CDR1 is MRHNA and CDR2 is SNTAGT. The CDR3 spans 15 residues. V lost 2 bases, J lost 5 bases, and 16 bases lay in between. The CDR3: CASSDETGELDEQYF. The CDR3 nucleotides read TGTGCCAGCAGTGACGAGACGGGAGAGTTGGACGAGCAGTACTTC.

This chain joins TRBV2 and TRBJ1-3, with a weak D call TRBD1 (6 bases). V was pared by 9 bases and J by 0 bases, with 12 bases between. Germline V gene data show CDR1 as SNHLY and CDR2 as FYNNEI. CDR3 size: 14 residues. The CDR3 nucleotides are TGTGCCAGTTCAGGGGTTCTCTCTGGAAACACCATATATTTT. This encodes CASSGVLSGNTIYF.

V and J are TRBV2 and TRBJ2-3; 11 bases map to TRBD2. The CDR3 extends over 18 amino acids. The trim removed 4 bases at V and 2 bases at J, leaving 11 bases unmatched. Germline lookup yields CDR1 SNHLY and CDR2 FYNNEI. In nucleotides, the CDR3 is TGTGCCAGCAGTGTTATACCGGGACTAGCGGCTCTCACAGATACGCAGTATTTT. Protein product: CASSVIPGLAALTDTQYF.

This clone was recorded once. Other DNA variants within this sample encode the same CDR3. The chain uses TRBV5-4 and TRBJ2-7, with D maybe TRBD1 (5 bases). Germline lookup yields CDR1 SGHNT and CDR2 YYREEE (reference sequence). CDR3 length: 13 residues. The germline V and J ends were trimmed by 2 bases and 2 bases, with 8 bases remaining between them. The CDR3 spells CASSFQGAYEQYF. Written as DNA, the CDR3 is TGTGCCAGCAGCTTCCAGGGTGCCTACGAGCAGTACTTC.

This chain links TRBV4-3 with TRBJ1-2; D perhaps matches TRBD1 (6 bases). The CDR3 length is 14 residues. CDR1 is LGHNA, CDR2 YSLEER, per germline. V shed 0 bases and J shed 4 bases, with 9 bases lying between them. The CDR3, as DNA: TGCGCCAGCAGCCAAGACAGGGGACCCTATGGCTACACCTTC. This encodes CASSQDRGPYGYTF.

This chain links TRBV4-1 with TRBJ2-3; TRBD2 matches 9 bases. The CDR3 sequence is 16 residues long. Looked up from germline, CDR1 is MGHRA and CDR2 is YSYEKL. Losses at the gene ends were 6 bases for V and 3 bases for J; bases not matched to a gene: 10. CDR3 DNA: TGCGCCAGCAGTGCGGGAGGGCCCGTTGGTACAGATACGCAGTATTTT. This translates into CASSAGGPVGTDTQYF.

V gene TRBV11-3 combines with J gene TRBJ2-1, with a weak D call TRBD2 (6 bases). The V end was cut by 1 base, the J end by 8 bases, with 9 bases between. The germline V gene has CDR1 SGHNT and CDR2 YENEEA. The CDR3 has 13 amino acids. The CDR3 coding sequence is TGTGCCAGCAGCTTAGCGGGAGTGGATGAGCAGTTCTTC. Encoded protein: CASSLAGVDEQFF.

J is TRBJ2-7 and V is TRBV4-2, with D perhaps matching TRBD1 (6 bases). The V end lost 0 bases, the J end lost 3 bases, and 12 bases lay between the germline ends. The CDR3 loop spans 15 amino acids. Looked up from germline, CDR1 is LGHNA and CDR2 is YNFKEQ. CDR3 sequence (DNA): TGTGCCAGCAGCCAAGAGGGGAACAGGGACTACGAGCAGTACTTC. Translating it yields CASSQEGNRDYEQYF.

This chain uses TRBV11-2 with TRBJ2-7, with 8 bases lining up with TRBD2. The length of the CDR3 is 14 residues. Germline V lookup: CDR1 SGHAT, CDR2 FQNNGV. J was trimmed by 6 bases and V by 3 bases; bases with no gene match: 7. CDR3 residues: CASSFLAGAGEQYF. CDR3 coding DNA: TGTGCCAGCAGCTTCCTAGCGGGTGCCGGCGAGCAGTACTTC.

V usage is TRBV5-6 and J usage is TRBJ1-5; D is undetermined. The CDR3 consists of 15 residues. The V gene's germline CDR1 is SGHDT and CDR2 YYEEEE. V shed 0 bases and J shed 6 bases, with 13 bases lying between them. The CDR3 region has the DNA TGTGCCAGCAGCTTGGCCAGTGAAGGTCCTCAGCCCCAGCATTTT. It translates to CASSLASEGPQPQHF.

As concerns this clone: Relative to the germline gene, one junction end is altered; a read error may explain this. This chain uses TRBV6-4 with TRBJ2-3, with D possibly called TRBD1 or TRBD2 (5 bases each). The CDR3 totals 10 residues. Germline CDR1 and CDR2: MRHNA and SNTAGT. The CDR3 nucleotides are TGTGCCAGCAGTGACTCGAGGGGACCATTT. Amino acid sequence: CASSDSRGPF.

This sequence joins TRBV4-1 and TRBJ2-1, with no clear D. The CDR3 extends over 13 amino acids. V was clipped by 1 base and J by 8 bases, with 9 bases between them. Germline assignment: CDR1 MGHRA and CDR2 YSYEKL. CDR3 amino acids: CASSQGDSYEQFF. The CDR3, as DNA: TGCGCCAGCAGCCAAGGGGATTCTTATGAGCAGTTCTTC.

This chain connects TRBV9 to TRBJ2-1; TRBD2 matches 8 bases. CDR1 is SGDLS and CDR2 is YYNGEE in the germline V gene. With 0 bases clipped from V and 7 bases from J, the junction kept 6 bases outside the gene matches. This CDR3 is 15 amino acids long. The CDR3 sequence is CASSVAGGPENEQFF. The CDR3 DNA is TGTGCCAGCAGCGTAGCGGGGGGGCCGGAGAATGAGCAGTTCTTC.

The chain links TRBV9 to TRBJ2-5, with D unresolved. The CDR3 extends over 13 amino acids. Trimming left V 6 bases short and J 4 bases short, with 13 bases between. Germline CDR1 and CDR2: SGDLS and YYNGEE. CDR3 region: CASTPPEGETQYF. For the CDR3, the DNA is TGTGCCAGCACCCCCCCTGAAGGAGAGACCCAGTACTTC.

The rearrangement joins TRBV4-1 to TRBJ2-1; tentatively, D is TRBD2 (6 bases). The CDR3 sequence is 15 residues long. The ends were cut back, 1 base at V and 8 bases at J, with 15 bases in the middle. Germline V gene sequence: CDR1 MGHRA, CDR2 YSYEKL. The CDR3 here is CASSQVVGGTYEQFF. CDR3 nucleotides: TGCGCCAGCAGCCAAGTCGTGGGAGGAACTTATGAGCAGTTCTTC.

J is TRBJ2-7 and V is TRBV4-3; D is perhaps TRBD2 (5 bases). The length of the CDR3 is 13 residues. CDR1 and CDR2 from the germline V gene are LGHNA and YSLEER. V was shortened by 4 bases and J by 4 bases, with 11 bases between the two germline ends. CDR3 coding DNA: TGCGCCAGCAGCCTTGCCCGGGGTTACGAGCAGTACTTC. Its protein product is CASSLARGYEQYF.

The chain recombines TRBV19 with TRBJ1-1; 11 bases fit TRBD1. Germline CDR1 is LNHDA and CDR2 is SQIVND (reference sequence). Unmatched junction bases numbered 7, after V lost 5 bases and J lost 5 bases. CDR3 length equals 15 residues. The chain's CDR3 is CASSGTGGFGTEAFF. The CDR3 nucleotides are TGTGCCAGTAGTGGGACAGGGGGTTTTGGAACTGAAGCTTTCTTT. Supplemented by reference TRBV19 and TRBJ1-1, the full variable domain reads DGGITQSPKYLFRKEGQNVTLSCEQNLNHDAMYWYRQDPGQGLRLIYYSQIVNDFQKGDIAEGYSVSREKKESFPLTVTSAQKNPTAFYLCASSGTGGFGTEAFFGQGTRLTVV.

This clone was picked up one time. This chain connects TRBV4-1 to TRBJ2-7, with D possibly matching TRBD2 (5 bases). Germline assignment: CDR1 MGHRA and CDR2 YSYEKL. CDR3 length: 14 amino acids. V dropped 4 bases and J dropped 4 bases, with 14 bases sitting between them. CDR3 DNA: TGCGCCAGCAGCCCCGTGGGAGTGGGGTACGAGCAGTACTTC. Encoded protein: CASSPVGVGYEQYF.

The chain recombines TRBV7-9 with TRBJ2-2; 9 bases align to TRBD1. CDR3 size: 15 residues. Germline values: CDR1 SEHNR, CDR2 FQNEAQ (reference sequence). V lost 5 bases and J lost 7; bases outside the gene matches: 8. The CDR3 loop is CASSPDRGMDGELFF. The CDR3 nucleotides read TGTGCCAGCAGCCCGGACAGGGGCATGGACGGGGAGCTGTTTTTT. The whole variable domain, remainder taken from reference TRBV7-9 and TRBJ2-2, is DTGVSQNPRHKITKRGQNVTFRCDPISEHNRLYWYRQTLGQGPEFLTYFQNEAQLEKSRLLSDRFSAERPKGSFSTLEIQRTEQGDSAMYLCASSPDRGMDGELFFGEGSRLTVL.

The chain uses TRBV4-3 and TRBJ2-3, with unresolved D. CDR1 is LGHNA and CDR2 is YSLEER in the germline V gene. V lost 4 bases, J lost 0 bases, and 5 bases lay in between. This CDR3 spans 13 amino acids. The CDR3 DNA is TGCGCCAGCAGCCCTAGTAGCACAGATACGCAGTATTTT. Translating it yields CASSPSSTDTQYF.

J is TRBJ1-1 and V is TRBV11-2; no reliable D call. From germline, CDR1 is SGHAT and CDR2 FQNNGV. V gave up 6 bases and J gave up 7 bases, with 24 bases separating them. The CDR3 sequence is 16 residues long. The CDR3 reads CASRPGAAGTPGEAFF. CDR3 nucleotides: TGTGCCAGCAGACCTGGCGCGGCTGGAACTCCTGGTGAAGCTTTCTTT.

The rearrangement uses TRBV4-3 and TRBJ2-7; 13 bases are a match to TRBD2. Germline V lookup: CDR1 LGHNA, CDR2 YSLEER. This CDR3 has 16 residues. Trimming at V came to 4 bases and at J to 4 bases, leaving 7 bases not matched to a gene. The DNA for the CDR3 is TGCGCCAGCAGCCCCGGGACTAGCGGGACAATGTACGAGCAGTACTTC. Translated: CASSPGTSGTMYEQYF.

V gene TRBV7-9 combines with J gene TRBJ1-2; D perhaps matches TRBD1 (6 bases). CDR3 length: 15 residues. Germline V CDR1 and CDR2: SEHNR, FQNEAQ (reference sequence). V was shortened by 5 bases and J by 4 bases, with 17 bases between the two germline ends. CDR3 bases: TGTGCCAGCAGCCCCTGGACAGAGGCGATCTATGGCTACACCTTC. Protein sequence: CASSPWTEAIYGYTF.